A single sample is the source of the 7 T cell receptor beta chains below, sequenced in a study of T cell repertoires in cytomegalovirus infection. MiXCR was run by TCRdb on the reads, yielding one entry per CDR3 protein. The data contain fewer than 300,000 distinct CDR3 sequences, about a quarter of them seen just once; the ten biggest clones take up approximately 15%. The sequenced sample was PBMCs. All receptors derive from a human donor in good health (CMV status not recorded). Some clones in this sample may be carry-over from other donors' samples.

The gene calls are TRBV28 and TRBJ2-1; D is perhaps TRBD1 (5 bases). V lost 5 bases, J lost 5 bases, and 16 bases lay in between. Germline-derived CDR1 and CDR2 are MDHEN and SYDVKM. The CDR3 runs 15 residues. The DNA for the CDR3 is TGTGCCAGCAGTCCCCTAAGGGGAACCGACAATGAGCAGTTCTTC. The encoded protein is CASSPLRGTDNEQFF.

This clonotype was counted ten times or more. This chain's CDR3 is CASSPVGDRREKLFF. The CDR3 DNA sequence: TGTGCCAGCAGCCCGGTAGGGGACAGGAGAGAAAAACTGTTTTTT. The chain couples TRBV11-2 to TRBJ1-4; 8 positions match TRBD1. The CDR3 covers 15 residues. The germline V gene has CDR1 SGHAT and CDR2 FQNNGV. After removal of 5 bases from V and 8 bases from J, the junction contained 10 bases not matched to a gene.

The chain employs TRBV29-1 and TRBJ2-3, with TRBD2 matching over 10 bases. Germline V gene data show CDR1 as SQVTM and CDR2 as ANQGSEA. V dropped 8 bases and J dropped 6; count of bases not matched to a gene: 14. This CDR3 contains 15 residues. The CDR3 sequence: CSTNPSGGAADTQYF. As DNA, the CDR3 is TGCAGCACCAATCCCAGCGGGGGGGCGGCTGATACGCAGTATTTT.

The chain is built from TRBV28 and TRBJ1-3; D remains unclear. V was pared by 5 bases and J by 0 bases, with 17 bases between. Germline lookup yields CDR1 MDHEN and CDR2 SYDVKM. This CDR3 is 17 amino acids long. For the CDR3, the DNA is TGTGCCAGCAGTCCGCGGACGGGGTTGGGCTCTGGAAACACCATATATTTT. Translated: CASSPRTGLGSGNTIYF.

The V gene is TRBV29-1, the J gene TRBJ2-4; TRBD1 is a possible D gene (6 bases). This CDR3 has 15 amino acids. Per the germline V gene, CDR1 is SQVTM and CDR2 is ANQGSEA. Trimming took off 7 bases at V and 3 bases at J, with 19 bases between the two ends. The CDR3 loop reads CSATSRGEVKNIQYF. Written as DNA, the CDR3 is TGCAGCGCCACGAGCAGGGGTGAAGTCAAAAACATTCAGTACTTC. The full variable domain, rest sourced from reference TRBV29-1 and TRBJ2-4, is SAVISQKPSRDICQRGTSLTIQCQVDSQVTMMFWYRQQPGQSLTLIATANQGSEATYESGFVIDKFPISRPNLTFSTLTVSNMSPEDSSIYLCSATSRGEVKNIQYFGAGTRLSVL.

The gene calls are TRBV5-6 and TRBJ2-1; D is perhaps TRBD2 (5 bases). This CDR3 is 12 amino acids long. CDR1 and CDR2 (germline): SGHDT, YYEEEE. V shed 2 bases and J shed 16 bases, with 16 bases lying between them. The CDR3 DNA is TGTGCCAGCAGCTTTAGCGACTCCCGAGGCTTCTTC. Translating it yields CASSFSDSRGFF.

The chain uses TRBV5-1 and TRBJ2-7; no clear D gene. Germline V CDR1 and CDR2: SGHRS, YFSETQ. V lost 4 bases and J 0 bases, leaving 11 bases between the germline ends. This CDR3 spans 14 amino acids. CDR3 protein: CASSLTTLSYEQYF. DNA for the CDR3: TGCGCCAGCAGCCTTACGACACTCTCCTACGAGCAGTACTTC. The whole variable domain, filled in from reference TRBV5-1 and TRBJ2-7, reads KAGVTQTPRYLIKTRGQQVTLSCSPISGHRSVSWYQQTPGQGLQFLFEYFSETQRNKGNFPGRFSGRQFSNSRSEMNVSTLELGDSALYLCASSLTTLSYEQYFGPGTRLTVT.